One sample yielded the 7 T cell receptor beta chains listed below, sequenced in a study of shared clonotypes between healthy human individuals. Some clones are missing from TCRdb's copy, which holds only in-frame ones; the method was immunoSEQ multiplex PCR. The table includes 400,000 to 550,000 clones, roughly 85% detected once. Sequences were obtained from PBMCs. Receptors originate from a woman in her forties in good health. Some clones in this sample may be carry-over from other donors' samples.

DNA of the CDR3: TGCGCCAGCGGGACGGCGATAGCGGCTAACACCGGGGAGCTGTTTTTT. As protein: CASGTAIAANTGELFF. The chain joins TRBV5-1 to TRBJ2-2, with D possibly TRBD2 on 6 matching bases. CDR1 SGHRS and CDR2 YFSETQ come from the germline V gene. The CDR3 length is 16 residues. V was clipped by 7 bases and J by 2 bases, with 18 bases between them.

The chain has TRBV29-1 and TRBJ2-7; D may match TRBD1 or TRBD2 (5 bases each). V lost 6 bases to trimming and J lost 6 bases, with 12 bases between them. CDR1 is SQVTM, CDR2 ANQGSEA, per germline. CDR3 length: 11 residues. The CDR3 DNA sequence: TGCAGCGTGAGGGGTTTAGGCGAGCAGTACTTC. It translates to CSVRGLGEQYF.

This clone was counted a single time. This sequence joins TRBV27 and TRBJ2-5, with 8 bases fitting TRBD2. With the DNA end fitting TRBJ2-7 better, the J assignment may be wrong. Germline CDR1 is MNHEY and CDR2 is SMNVEV (reference sequence). The CDR3 has 16 amino acids. CDR3 sequence: CASSLLESGSSYEQYF. The CDR3 DNA is TGTGCCAGCAGTTTATTAGAAAGCGGGAGCTCCTACGAGCAGTACTTC.

The chain couples TRBV11-2 to TRBJ2-1, with D perhaps assigned TRBD1 or TRBD2 (5 bases each). The CDR3 loop spans 16 amino acids. Deletions cut 5 bases from V and 10 bases from J, with 24 bases between. Germline CDR1 is SGHAT and CDR2 is FQNNGV. CDR3 sequence: CASSPHSGTFPGEQFF. The DNA for the CDR3 is TGTGCCAGCAGCCCTCATTCCGGGACCTTTCCCGGGGAGCAGTTCTTC.

This chain uses TRBV6-5 with TRBJ2-7; 9 nucleotides align to TRBD2. The CDR3 has 15 residues. The germline gives CDR1 MNHEY, CDR2 SVGAGI. The junction had 9 bases not matched to a gene; V was cut back by 3 bases and J by 6 bases. The chain's CDR3 is CASSYFGGSGSEQYF. CDR3 nucleotides: TGTGCCAGCAGTTATTTCGGCGGTAGCGGGAGCGAGCAGTACTTC.

The chain recombines TRBV4-1 with TRBJ2-1; the match to TRBD2 covers 13 bases. With 2 bases clipped from V and 4 bases from J, the junction kept 5 bases outside the gene matches. The germline gives CDR1 MGHRA, CDR2 YSYEKL. The CDR3 covers 17 residues. CDR3 nucleotide sequence: TGCGCCAGCAGCCAACCAGGACTAGCGGGAGAGTACAATGAGCAGTTCTTC. Amino acids: CASSQPGLAGEYNEQFF.

V gene TRBV9 combines with J gene TRBJ2-1, with 10 bases lining up with TRBD2. CDR1 and CDR2 (germline): SGDLS, YYNGEE. The trim removed 4 bases at V and 2 bases at J, leaving 6 bases unmatched. There are 16 residues in the CDR3. In DNA form, the CDR3 reads TGTGCCAGCAGCCCCCTGGGGACTAGCGCCTACAATGAGCAGTTCTTC. Its protein is CASSPLGTSAYNEQFF.